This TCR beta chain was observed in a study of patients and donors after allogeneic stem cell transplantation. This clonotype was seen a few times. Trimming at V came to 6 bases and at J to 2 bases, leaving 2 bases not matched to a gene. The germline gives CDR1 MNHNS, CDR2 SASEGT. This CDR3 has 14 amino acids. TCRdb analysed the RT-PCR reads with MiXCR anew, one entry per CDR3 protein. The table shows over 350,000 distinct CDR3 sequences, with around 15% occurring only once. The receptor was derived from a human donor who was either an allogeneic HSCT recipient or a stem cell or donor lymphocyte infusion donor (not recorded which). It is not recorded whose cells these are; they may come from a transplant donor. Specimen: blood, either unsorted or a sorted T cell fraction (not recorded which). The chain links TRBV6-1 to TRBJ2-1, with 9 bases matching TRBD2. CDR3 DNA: TGTGCCAGCAGAGGACTAGCGCCCTACAATGAGCAGTTCTTC. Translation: CASRGLAPYNEQFF.